The clone carrying this TCR beta chain was seen at least ten times. Antigen specificity is unknown. The data were taken from a study of regulatory T cells in long-lasting Graves disease. Study information: Graves' patients with a new diagnosis had received antithyroid drugs under 3 months. General study results and limits: Shared public clonotypes totalled 2,500 to 3,500 in persistent patients, compared with some 920 in new patients.

The CDR3 contains 13 residues. Trimming at V came to 8 bases and at J to 6 bases, leaving 5 bases not matched to a gene. Building of the TCR beta libraries involved iRepertoire HTBI primers and Arm-PCR of CDR3 regions. TCRdb reanalysed the multiplex PCR reads using MiXCR and keeps one entry per CDR3 protein. Among about 540,000 distinct CDR3 sequences listed, approximately 15% were seen once. Described time point: newly diagnosed GD, antithyroid drugs for less than 3 months. With RNA extracted from PBMCs as input, the TCR library was made. Separately, the same data were catalogued under a study of T cells in Graves' hyperthyroidism and ophthalmopathy.

The TCR originated in a man aged 25-45 years with Graves disease. This chain connects TRBV12-3 or TRBV12-4 to TRBJ1-5; 9 bases line up with TRBD1. The source was peripheral blood mononuclear cells (PBMCs), collected at new diagnosis, from a patient treated with antithyroid drugs. The CDR3, as DNA: TGTGCCAGCGGGACAGGGCCCTCTCAGCCCCAGCATTTT. Its protein product is CASGTGPSQPQHF.